Shown below are 5 T cell receptor beta chains from a single sample sequenced in a study of OX40 agonist ivuxolimab in advanced cancers. Repertoires were generated with immunoSEQ multiplex PCR, while TCRdb's copy carries only in-frame clones and drops some. Here the sample spans fewer than 80,000 clones, about 82% being singletons. The starting material was CD4+ or CD8+ T cells sorted from blood, obtained in a trial of the OX40 agonist ivuxolimab. Receptors originate from an adult with an advanced solid tumor such as melanoma, head and neck, liver or kidney cancer.

The chain carries TRBV27 and TRBJ2-3; TRBD2 matches 10 bases. From germline, CDR1 is MNHEY and CDR2 SMNVEV (reference sequence). J was trimmed by 5 bases and V by 6 bases; bases with no gene match: 2. The CDR3 is 13 residues long. The CDR3: CASSRTSGDTQYF. CDR3 DNA sequence: TGTGCCAGCAGCCGGACTAGCGGAGATACGCAGTATTTT.

This clone was recorded a few times. The chain combines TRBV19 with TRBJ2-7, with D maybe TRBD2 (5 bases). The CDR3 has 14 amino acids. Looked up from germline, CDR1 is LNHDA and CDR2 is SQIVND (reference sequence). Trimming stripped 1 base from V and 7 bases from J, with 14 bases between. The CDR3 reads CASSIGGPSPEQYF. The CDR3 DNA sequence: TGTGCCAGTAGTATAGGAGGGCCCTCCCCGGAGCAGTACTTC.

The CDR3 DNA reads TGTGCCAGCGGAAACCTCGGGACGTTATACAATGAGCAGTTCTTC. Protein: CASGNLGTLYNEQFF. The genes are TRBV25-1 and TRBJ2-1, with D possibly called TRBD1 or TRBD2 (5 bases each). The CDR3 loop spans 15 amino acids. V lost 8 bases to trimming and J lost 4 bases, with 18 bases between them. In germline, CDR1 is MGHDK, CDR2 SYGVNS.

The chain recombines TRBV7-2 with TRBJ2-4; TRBD2 is a possible D gene (5 bases). V dropped 5 bases and J dropped 8 bases, with 13 bases sitting between them. Germline-derived CDR1 and CDR2 are SGHTA and FQGNSA. The CDR3 runs 13 residues. The CDR3 DNA sequence: TGTGCCAGCAGCGCGGGCCCCGGGGACATTCAGTACTTC. This gives the protein CASSAGPGDIQYF.

In this sample, this clone turned up a few times. V is TRBV2 and J is TRBJ1-2; D is undetermined. Germline CDR1 SNHLY, CDR2 FYNNEI. This CDR3 has 12 residues. V lost 4 bases and J 5 bases, leaving 8 bases between the germline ends. CDR3 sequence: CASSVSRYGYTF. Here the CDR3 DNA reads TGTGCCAGCAGTGTCTCCAGATATGGCTACACCTTC.